This TCR beta chain was obtained from a study of naive CD8 T cells in extremely preterm neonates. Study-wide points: Shared CDR3 nucleotide sequences: preterm approximately 2.7%, term around 0.4%, children approximately 0.028%, adults around 0.0094%. Compared with older groups, preterm CDR3s were shorter, with fewer N additions and less trimming.

Per sample, roughly 18,000 to 100,000 naive CD8+ cells were sorted. Trimming left V 2 bases short and J 8 bases short, with 13 bases between. Germline lookup yields CDR1 SGHNT and CDR2 YYREEE (reference sequence). This CDR3 has 13 residues. Using immunoSEQ multiplex PCR, the repertoire was profiled, and TCRdb retains in-frame clones only, with some absent. The table lists more than 4,500 clones, 97% of them singletons, with roughly 0.76% in the top ten. With regard to this clone: Its antigen is currently unknown.

This TCR derives from a human donor in good health. The chain recombines TRBV5-4 with TRBJ1-1; no reliable D call. Source material: naive CD8+ T cells from blood. CDR3 residues: CASSLTTLTEAFF. CDR3 coding DNA: TGTGCCAGCAGCTTAACGACCCTGACAGAAGCTTTCTTT.